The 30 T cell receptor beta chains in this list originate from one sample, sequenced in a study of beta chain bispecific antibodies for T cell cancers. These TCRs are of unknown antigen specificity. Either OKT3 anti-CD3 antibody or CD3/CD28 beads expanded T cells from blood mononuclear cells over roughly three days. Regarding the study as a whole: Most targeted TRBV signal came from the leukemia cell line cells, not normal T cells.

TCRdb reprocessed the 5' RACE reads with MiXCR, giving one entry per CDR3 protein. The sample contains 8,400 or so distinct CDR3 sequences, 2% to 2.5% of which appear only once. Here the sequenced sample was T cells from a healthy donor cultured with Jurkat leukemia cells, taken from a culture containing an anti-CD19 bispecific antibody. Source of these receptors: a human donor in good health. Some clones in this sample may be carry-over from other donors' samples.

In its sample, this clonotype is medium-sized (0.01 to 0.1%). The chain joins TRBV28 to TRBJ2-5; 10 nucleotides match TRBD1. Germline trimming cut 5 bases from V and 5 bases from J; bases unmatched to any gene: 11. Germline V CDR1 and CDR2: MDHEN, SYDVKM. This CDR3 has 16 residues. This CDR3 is CASSPGTGDLRETQYF. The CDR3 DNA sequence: TGTGCCAGCAGTCCCGGGACAGGGGATCTCAGGGAGACCCAGTACTTC.

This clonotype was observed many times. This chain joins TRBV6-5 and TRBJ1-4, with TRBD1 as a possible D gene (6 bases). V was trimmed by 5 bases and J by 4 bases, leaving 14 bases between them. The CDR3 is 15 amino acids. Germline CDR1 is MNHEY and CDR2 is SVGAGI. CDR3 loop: CASSPYRANNEKLFF. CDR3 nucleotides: TGTGCCAGCAGTCCCTACAGGGCAAATAATGAAAAACTGTTTTTT.

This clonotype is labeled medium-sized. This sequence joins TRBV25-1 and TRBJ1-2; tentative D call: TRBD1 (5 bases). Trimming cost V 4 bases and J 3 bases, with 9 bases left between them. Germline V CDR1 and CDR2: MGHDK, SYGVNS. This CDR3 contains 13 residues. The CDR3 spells CASSAGTHYGYTF. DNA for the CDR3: TGTGCCAGCAGTGCGGGGACCCACTATGGCTACACCTTC.

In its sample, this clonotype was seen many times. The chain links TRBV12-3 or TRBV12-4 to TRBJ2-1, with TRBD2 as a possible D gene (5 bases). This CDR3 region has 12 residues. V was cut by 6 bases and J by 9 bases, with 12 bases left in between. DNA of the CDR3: TGTGCCAGCAGCCCGAGGGCCGGTGAGCAGTTCTTC. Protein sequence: CASSPRAGEQFF.

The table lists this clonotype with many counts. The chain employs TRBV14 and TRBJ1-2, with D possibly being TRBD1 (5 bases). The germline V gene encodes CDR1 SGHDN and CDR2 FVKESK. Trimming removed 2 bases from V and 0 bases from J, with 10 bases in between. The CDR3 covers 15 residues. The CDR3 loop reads CASSQQGRANYGYTF. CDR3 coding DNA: TGTGCCAGCAGCCAACAGGGAAGAGCTAACTATGGCTACACCTTC.

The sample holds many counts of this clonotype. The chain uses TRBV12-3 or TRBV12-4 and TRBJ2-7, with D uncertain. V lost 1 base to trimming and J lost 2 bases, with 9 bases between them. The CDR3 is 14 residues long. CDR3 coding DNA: TGTGCCAGCAGTTTAGTCCAGGAAACCTACGAGCAGTACTTC. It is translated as CASSLVQETYEQYF.

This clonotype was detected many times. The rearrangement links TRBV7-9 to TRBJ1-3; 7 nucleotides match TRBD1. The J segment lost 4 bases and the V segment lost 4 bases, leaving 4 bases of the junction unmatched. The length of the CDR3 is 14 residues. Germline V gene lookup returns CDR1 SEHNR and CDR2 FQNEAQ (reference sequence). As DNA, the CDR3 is TGTGCCAGCAGCTCAACAGGGGACGGAAACACCATATATTTT. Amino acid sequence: CASSSTGDGNTIYF.

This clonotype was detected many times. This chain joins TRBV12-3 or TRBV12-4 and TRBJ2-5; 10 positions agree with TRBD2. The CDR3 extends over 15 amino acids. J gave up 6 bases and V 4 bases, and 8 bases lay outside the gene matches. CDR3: CASSSERGGPKTQYF. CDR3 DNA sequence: TGTGCCAGCAGTTCGGAGCGGGGGGGTCCCAAGACCCAGTACTTC.

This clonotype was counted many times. CDR3 sequence: CASSAIQVNTEAFF. The CDR3 DNA follows: TGTGCCAGCAGTGCTATCCAGGTGAACACTGAAGCTTTCTTT. The rearrangement links TRBV2 to TRBJ1-1; D gene unclear. The V gene's germline CDR1 is SNHLY and CDR2 FYNNEI. CDR3 size: 14 residues. Trimming removed 4 bases from V and 0 bases from J, with 9 bases in between.

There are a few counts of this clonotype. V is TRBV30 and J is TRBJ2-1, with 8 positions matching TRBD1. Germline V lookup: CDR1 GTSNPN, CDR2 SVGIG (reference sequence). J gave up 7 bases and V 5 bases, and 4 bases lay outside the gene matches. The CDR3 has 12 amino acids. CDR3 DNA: TGTGCCTGGGGACAGGGATGGAATGAGCAGTTCTTC. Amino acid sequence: CAWGQGWNEQFF.

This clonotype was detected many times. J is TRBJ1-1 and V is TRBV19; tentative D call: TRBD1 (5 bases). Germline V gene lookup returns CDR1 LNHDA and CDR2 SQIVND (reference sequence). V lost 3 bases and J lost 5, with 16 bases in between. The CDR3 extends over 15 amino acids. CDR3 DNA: TGTGCCAGTAGTATGACACAGGCTCGATTAACTGAAGCTTTCTTT. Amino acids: CASSMTQARLTEAFF.

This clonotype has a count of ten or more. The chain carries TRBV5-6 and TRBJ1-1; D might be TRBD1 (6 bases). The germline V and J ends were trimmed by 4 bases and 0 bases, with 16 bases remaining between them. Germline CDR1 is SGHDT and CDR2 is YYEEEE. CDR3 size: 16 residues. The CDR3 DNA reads TGTGCCAGCAGCCCCTTCGATACAGGGATGAACACTGAAGCTTTCTTT. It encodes CASSPFDTGMNTEAFF.

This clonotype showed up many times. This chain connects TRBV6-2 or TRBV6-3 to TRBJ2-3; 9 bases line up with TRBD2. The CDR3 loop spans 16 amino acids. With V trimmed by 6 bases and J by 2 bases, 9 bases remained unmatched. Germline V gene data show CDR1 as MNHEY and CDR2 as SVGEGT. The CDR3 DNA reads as TGTGCCAGCAGCTCAGCGGGGGGTACCTCCACAGATACGCAGTATTTT. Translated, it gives CASSSAGGTSTDTQYF.

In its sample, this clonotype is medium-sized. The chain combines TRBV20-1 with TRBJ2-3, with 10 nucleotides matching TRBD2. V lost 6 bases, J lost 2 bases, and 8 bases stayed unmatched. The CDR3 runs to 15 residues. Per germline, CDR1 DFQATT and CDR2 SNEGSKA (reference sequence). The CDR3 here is CSAEGTSGATDTQYF. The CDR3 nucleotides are TGCAGTGCCGAAGGAACTAGCGGGGCCACAGATACGCAGTATTTT.

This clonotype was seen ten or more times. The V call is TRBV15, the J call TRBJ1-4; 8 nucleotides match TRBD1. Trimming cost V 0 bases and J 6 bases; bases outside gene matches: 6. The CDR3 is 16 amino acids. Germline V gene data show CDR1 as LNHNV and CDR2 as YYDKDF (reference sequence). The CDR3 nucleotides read TGTGCCACCAGCAGAGATAGGTCAGGGGGCTATGAAAAACTGTTTTTT. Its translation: CATSRDRSGGYEKLFF.

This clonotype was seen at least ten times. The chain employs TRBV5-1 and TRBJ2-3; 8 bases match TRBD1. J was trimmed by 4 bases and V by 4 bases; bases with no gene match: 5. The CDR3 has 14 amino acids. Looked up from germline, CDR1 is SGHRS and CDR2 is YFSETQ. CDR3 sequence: CASSPDRAPDTQYF. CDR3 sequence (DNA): TGCGCCAGCAGCCCGGACAGGGCCCCAGATACGCAGTATTTT.

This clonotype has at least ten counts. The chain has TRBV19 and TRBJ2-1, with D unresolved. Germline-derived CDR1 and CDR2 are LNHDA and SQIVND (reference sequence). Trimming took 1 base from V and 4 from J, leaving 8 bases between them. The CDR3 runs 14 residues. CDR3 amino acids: CASSIGMGYNEQFF. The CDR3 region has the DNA TGTGCCAGTAGTATAGGAATGGGGTACAATGAGCAGTTCTTC.

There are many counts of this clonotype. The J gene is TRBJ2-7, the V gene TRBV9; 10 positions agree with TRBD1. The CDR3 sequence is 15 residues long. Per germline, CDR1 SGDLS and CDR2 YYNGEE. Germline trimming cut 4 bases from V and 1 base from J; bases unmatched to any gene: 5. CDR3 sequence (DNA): TGTGCCAGCAGCTTGGGACAGGGGTCATCCTACGAGCAGTACTTC. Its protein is CASSLGQGSSYEQYF.

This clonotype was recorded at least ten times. CDR3 sequence (DNA): TGCGCCAGCAGCGCAGACAGTTACACCTCCTACGAGCAGTACTTC. It specifies CASSADSYTSYEQYF. The rearrangement joins TRBV5-1 to TRBJ2-7; weak D call: TRBD1 (5 bases). Germline CDR1 reads SGHRS; CDR2 reads YFSETQ. CDR3 length equals 15 residues. With 4 bases removed from V and 0 bases from J, the gap between germline ends came to 14 bases.

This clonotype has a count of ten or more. CDR3 in amino acids: CASSPTSGGAGTDTQYF. As DNA, the CDR3 is TGTGCCAGCAGCCCCACTAGCGGGGGGGCGGGCACAGATACGCAGTATTTT. The chain uses TRBV7-8 and TRBJ2-3, with TRBD2 matching 13 bases. There are 17 residues in the CDR3. Losses at the gene ends were 5 bases for V and 1 base for J; bases not matched to a gene: 6. Germline V lookup: CDR1 SGHVS, CDR2 FQNEAQ.

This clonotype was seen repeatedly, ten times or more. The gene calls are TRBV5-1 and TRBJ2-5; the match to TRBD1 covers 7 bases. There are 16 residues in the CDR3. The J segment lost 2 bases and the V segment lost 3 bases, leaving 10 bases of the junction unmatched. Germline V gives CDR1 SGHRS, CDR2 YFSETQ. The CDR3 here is CASSSGRGGPQETQYF. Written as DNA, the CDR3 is TGCGCCAGCAGCTCTGGGCGAGGGGGCCCGCAAGAGACCCAGTACTTC. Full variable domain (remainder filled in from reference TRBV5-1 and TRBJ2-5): KAGVTQTPRYLIKTRGQQVTLSCSPISGHRSVSWYQQTPGQGLQFLFEYFSETQRNKGNFPGRFSGRQFSNSRSEMNVSTLELGDSALYLCASSSGRGGPQETQYFGPGTRLLVL.

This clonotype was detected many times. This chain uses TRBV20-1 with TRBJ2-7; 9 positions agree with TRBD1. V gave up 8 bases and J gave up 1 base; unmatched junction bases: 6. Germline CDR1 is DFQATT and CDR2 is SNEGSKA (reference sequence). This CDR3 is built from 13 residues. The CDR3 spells CSPRDRDSYEQYF. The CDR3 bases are TGCAGTCCCCGGGACAGGGATTCCTACGAGCAGTACTTC.

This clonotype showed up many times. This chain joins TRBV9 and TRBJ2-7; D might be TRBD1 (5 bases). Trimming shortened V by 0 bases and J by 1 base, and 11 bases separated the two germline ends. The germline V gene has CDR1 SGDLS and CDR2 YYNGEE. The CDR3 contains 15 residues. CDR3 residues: CASSVAQDISYEQYF. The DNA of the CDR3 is TGTGCCAGCAGCGTAGCTCAGGACATTTCCTACGAGCAGTACTTC.

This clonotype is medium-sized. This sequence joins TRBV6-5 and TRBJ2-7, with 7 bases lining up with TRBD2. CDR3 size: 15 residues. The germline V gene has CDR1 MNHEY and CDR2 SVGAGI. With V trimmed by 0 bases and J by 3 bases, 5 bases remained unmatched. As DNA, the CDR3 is TGTGCCAGCAGTTACTCAGGGACTAACAACTACGAGCAGTACTTC. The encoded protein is CASSYSGTNNYEQYF.

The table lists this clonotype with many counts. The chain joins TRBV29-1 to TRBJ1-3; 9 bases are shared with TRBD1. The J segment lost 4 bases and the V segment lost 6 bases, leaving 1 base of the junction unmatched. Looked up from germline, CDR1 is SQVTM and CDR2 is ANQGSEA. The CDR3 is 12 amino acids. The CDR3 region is CSVGQGGNTIYF. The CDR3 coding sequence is TGCAGCGTCGGACAGGGGGGAAACACCATATATTTT.

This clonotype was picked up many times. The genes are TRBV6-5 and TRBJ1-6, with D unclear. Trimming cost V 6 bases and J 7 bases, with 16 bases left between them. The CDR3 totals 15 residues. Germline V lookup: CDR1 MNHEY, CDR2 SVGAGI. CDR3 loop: CASRTLEGPNSPLHF. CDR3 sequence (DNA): TGTGCCAGCAGAACCTTGGAGGGCCCGAATTCACCCCTCCACTTT.

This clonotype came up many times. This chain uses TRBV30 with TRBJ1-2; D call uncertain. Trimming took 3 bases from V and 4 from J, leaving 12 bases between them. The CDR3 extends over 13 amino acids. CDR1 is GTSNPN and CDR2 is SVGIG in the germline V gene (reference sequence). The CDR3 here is CAWSGGRRYGYTF. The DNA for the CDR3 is TGTGCCTGGAGCGGCGGGAGGCGCTATGGCTACACCTTC.

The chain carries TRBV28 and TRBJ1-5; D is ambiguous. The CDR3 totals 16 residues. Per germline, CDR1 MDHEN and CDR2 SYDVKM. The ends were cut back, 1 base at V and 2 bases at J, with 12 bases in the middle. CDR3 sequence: CASSLSDGIGNQPQHF. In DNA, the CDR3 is TGTGCCAGCAGTTTATCCGACGGGATCGGCAATCAGCCCCAGCATTTT.

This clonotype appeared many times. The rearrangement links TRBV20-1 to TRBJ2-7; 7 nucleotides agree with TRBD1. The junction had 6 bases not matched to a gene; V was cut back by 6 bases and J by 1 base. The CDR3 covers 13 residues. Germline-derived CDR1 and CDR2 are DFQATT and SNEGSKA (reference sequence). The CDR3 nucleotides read TGCAGTGCGGCCGGGACAGAGTCCTACGAGCAGTACTTC. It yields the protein CSAAGTESYEQYF.

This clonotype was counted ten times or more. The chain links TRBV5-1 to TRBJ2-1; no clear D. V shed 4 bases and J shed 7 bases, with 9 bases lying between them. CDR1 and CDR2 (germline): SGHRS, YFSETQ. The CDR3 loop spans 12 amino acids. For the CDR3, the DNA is TGCGCCAGCAGCCAGCTGGGGAATGAGCAGTTCTTC. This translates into CASSQLGNEQFF.